What follows describes a single T cell receptor beta chain. Its binding antigen is unknown. Per-base quality was not reported, and no clone a single base away is much larger than it. The meaning of the sample's treatment or condition label: nivolumab (PD-1 blockade) given before sampling. The DNeasy Blood and Tissue Kit was used to extract DNA from formalin-fixed paraffin-embedded specimens. CDR1 and CDR2, per the germline V gene, are SGHRS and YFSETQ. V was cut back by 1 base and J by 2 bases, leaving a gap of 10 bases between them. CDR3 length: 14 amino acids, cysteine to phenylalanine. Only the CDR3 part of the read is kept: 42 bases, read in frame from the first base. Using the immunoSEQ assay, the TCR beta locus was amplified and sequenced, producing bulk TCR Vbeta CDR3 data. On the authors' methods: CDR3s were excluded if they were non-productive, were shorter than 7 amino acids, or did not start with C or end with F/W. Analysis was restricted to specimens with at least 1000 reads, and each clonotype was defined at the amino acid level. Clonality was computed as 1 minus Pielou's evenness. Library sizes were equalized by abundance-weighted random subsampling with replacement, which was repeated 100 times so that 95% confidence intervals could be reported. Repertoire overlap was quantified with the Morisita overlap index, and the top 40 clones per specimen were checked for overlap with the irAE. TCRdb took over this immuneACCESS table, retaining in-frame rearrangements with V and J assigned. Such tables are incomplete; in checked studies, under half of the missing clones stem from an unresolved V gene, and the remainder is unexplained. V and J calls plus clone size are reproduced from that table; the DNA served to infer D and trimming. Counted in this sample were fewer than 25,000 clones; just over 90% of them appeared once. The ten largest make up 1.3% of the sample.

This sample stems from a study of T cells in tumors and immune-related adverse events (dated by TCRdb to 2020 to 2022). This sequence originates from a female donor with metastatic renal cell carcinoma. Here the sequenced sample was lymph node tissue, taken from a patient treated with anti-PD-1 therapy. The rearranged segments are TRBV5-1 and TRBJ2-7, with the D gene not clear enough to name. The CDR3 protein is CASSLLTGPYEQYF. At the DNA level, the sequence is TGCGCCAGCAGCTTGCTCACTGGGCCCTACGAGCAGTACTTC.